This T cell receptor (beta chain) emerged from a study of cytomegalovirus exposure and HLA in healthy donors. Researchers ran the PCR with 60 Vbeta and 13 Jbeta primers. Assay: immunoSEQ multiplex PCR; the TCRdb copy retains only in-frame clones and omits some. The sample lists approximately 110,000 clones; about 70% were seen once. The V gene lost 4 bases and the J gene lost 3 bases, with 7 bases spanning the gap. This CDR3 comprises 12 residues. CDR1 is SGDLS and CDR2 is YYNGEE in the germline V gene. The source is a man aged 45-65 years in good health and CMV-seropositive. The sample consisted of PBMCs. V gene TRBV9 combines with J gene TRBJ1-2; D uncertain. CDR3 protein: CASSYRDYGYTF. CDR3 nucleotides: TGTGCCAGCAGCTACCGGGACTATGGCTACACCTTC.